The 7 T cell receptor beta chains below come from one sample, sequenced in a study of T-cell memory formation after mild COVID-19. From the 5' RACE reads, TCRdb called clonotypes with MiXCR, one entry per CDR3 protein. The sample shows under 300,000 distinct CDR3 sequences, around 17% of them seen only once. Sequenced input: PBMCs or a T cell subset sorted from them (not recorded which). The receptors derive from a man in his late teens or twenties who had mild COVID-19 (a few samples of this study predate the infection). Cell type and time point are not known.

This clonotype has just a few counts. The V call is TRBV20-1, the J call TRBJ2-3; the match to TRBD1 covers 12 bases. The CDR3 runs 14 residues. From germline, CDR1 is DFQATT and CDR2 SNEGSKA (reference sequence). Trimming at V came to 5 bases and at J to 5 bases, leaving 5 bases not matched to a gene. CDR3 nucleotides: TGCAGTGCTGGGACAGGGGGCGACGTAGATACGCAGTATTTT. It encodes CSAGTGGDVDTQYF.

The J gene is TRBJ1-1, the V gene TRBV15; D unclear. V lost 1 base, J lost 6 bases, and 6 bases lay in between. Germline V gives CDR1 LNHNV, CDR2 YYDKDF (reference sequence). The CDR3 runs 12 residues. Here the CDR3 reads CATSRAAAEAFF. CDR3 DNA: TGTGCCACCAGCAGAGCCGCCGCTGAAGCTTTCTTT. The full variable domain, rest sourced from reference TRBV15 and TRBJ1-1, is DAMVIQNPRYQVTQFGKPVTLSCSQTLNHNVMYWYQQKSSQAPKLLFHYYDKDFNNEADTPDNFQSRRPNTSFCFLDIRSPGLGDTAMYLCATSRAAAEAFFGQGTRLTVV.

In this sample, this clonotype turned up a few times. The rearrangement joins TRBV20-1 to TRBJ2-3; 10 nucleotides align to TRBD2. CDR1 is DFQATT and CDR2 is SNEGSKA in the germline V gene (reference sequence). The CDR3 runs to 14 residues. J was trimmed by 1 base and V by 7 bases; bases with no gene match: 5. The CDR3 loop is CSGSGGAGTDTQYF. CDR3 coding DNA: TGCAGTGGAAGCGGGGGGGCTGGCACAGATACGCAGTATTTT.

V is TRBV7-8 and J is TRBJ2-5; 7 bases line up with TRBD2. V lost 6 bases and J lost 2; bases outside the gene matches: 6. Germline CDR1 is SGHVS and CDR2 is FQNEAQ. The CDR3 has 14 residues. The CDR3 sequence: CASRRLAEQETQYF. CDR3 sequence (DNA): TGTGCCAGCAGACGGCTAGCGGAACAAGAGACCCAGTACTTC. The full variable domain, in which reference TRBV7-8 and TRBJ2-5 provide the parts outside the CDR3, is GAGVSQSPRYKVAKRGQDVALRCDPISGHVSLFWYQQALGQGPEFLTYFQNEAQLDKSGLPSDRFFAERPEGSVSTLKIQRTQQEDSAVYLCASRRLAEQETQYFGPGTRLLVL.

The chain employs TRBV18 and TRBJ1-2; 7 nucleotides align to TRBD1. Germline CDR1 reads KGHSH; CDR2 reads LQKENI. This CDR3 contains 15 residues. Trimming cost V 6 bases and J 3 bases; bases outside gene matches: 10. CDR3 sequence reads: CASSQLQGTDYGYTF. Here the CDR3 DNA reads TGTGCCAGCTCTCAACTACAGGGGACAGACTATGGCTACACCTTC.

The genes are TRBV4-1 and TRBJ2-3, with D possibly being TRBD1 (5 bases). V lost 2 bases and J lost 0, with 12 bases in between. The CDR3 consists of 16 residues. CDR1 MGHRA and CDR2 YSYEKL come from the germline V gene. CDR3 region: CASSQRTRDSTDTQYF. CDR3 DNA sequence: TGCGCCAGCAGCCAACGGACACGAGATAGCACAGATACGCAGTATTTT.

This chain joins TRBV6-4 and TRBJ2-2; TRBD2 might be the D (5 bases). CDR1 is MRHNA, CDR2 SNTAGT, per germline. This CDR3 spans 15 amino acids. V shed 3 bases and J shed 7 bases, with 15 bases lying between them. DNA for the CDR3: TGTGCCAGCAGTGAACACGGTTTCGCGGGCGGGGAGCTGTTTTTT. It encodes CASSEHGFAGGELFF.